The T cell receptor beta chain under discussion was sequenced for a study of molecular identifiers for immune sequencing clone quantification. The sample holds many counts of this clonotype. V was trimmed by 0 bases and J by 0 bases, leaving 12 bases between them. The V gene's germline CDR1 is SGHNT and CDR2 YYREEE (reference sequence). The CDR3 spans 16 residues. TCRdb recomputed calls from the PCR reads with MiXCR, one row per CDR3 protein. The sample yields 70,000 to 90,000 distinct CDR3 sequences, roughly 23% seen once. The receptor was derived from a human donor in good health. Some libraries in this study had Jurkat cell RNA spiked in. Sequencing was carried out using naive CD8+ T cells from blood, with Jurkat cell RNA spiked in. Subset noted: FACS-sorted CD8+CD4-CCR7+CD45RA+ naive T cells. J is TRBJ1-2 and V is TRBV5-4; D is uncertain. CDR3 amino acids: CASSLAGSEANYGYTF. Written as DNA, the CDR3 is TGTGCCAGCAGCTTGGCCGGGTCAGAAGCTAACTATGGCTACACCTTC. The full variable domain, completed using reference TRBV5-4 and TRBJ1-2, is ETGVTQSPTHLIKTRGQQVTLRCSSQSGHNTVSWYQQALGQGPQFIFQYYREEENGRGNFPPRFSGLQFPNYSSELNVNALELDDSALYLCASSLAGSEANYGYTFGSGTRLTVV.